These 9 T cell receptor beta chains originate from one sample sequenced in a study of cytomegalovirus exposure and HLA in healthy donors. This PCR relied on a set of 60 Vbeta primers and 13 Jbeta primers. TCRdb's table, derived via immunoSEQ multiplex PCR, lists solely in-frame clones and lacks some. The sample carries 200,000 to 250,000 clones, roughly 80% recorded once. Input material: PBMCs. The source is a woman in her thirties or forties in good health and CMV-seropositive.

The chain employs TRBV27 and TRBJ2-1; 8 positions agree with TRBD2. Germline lookup yields CDR1 MNHEY and CDR2 SMNVEV (reference sequence). CDR3 length: 15 residues. J lost 9 bases, V lost 8 bases, and 15 bases had no gene match. This chain's CDR3 is CASAARGGRPGEQFF. The CDR3 region has the DNA TGTGCCAGCGCGGCGAGGGGCGGGAGGCCGGGTGAGCAGTTCTTC.

The genes are TRBV2 and TRBJ1-2, with TRBD1 matching over 9 bases. V lost 6 bases to trimming and J lost 7 bases; unmatched junction nucleotides: 12. This CDR3 spans 15 amino acids. CDR1 SNHLY and CDR2 FYNNEI come from the germline V gene. CDR3 region: CASSTRPGTGSGYTF. The CDR3 coding sequence is TGTGCCAGCAGCACCCGTCCGGGGACAGGGAGTGGCTACACCTTC.

This clone was observed a single time. This chain uses TRBV4-1 with TRBJ2-1, with TRBD1 matching over 9 bases. The CDR3 runs to 19 residues. With V trimmed by 4 bases and J by 9 bases, 22 bases remained unmatched. CDR1 and CDR2 from the germline V gene are MGHRA and YSYEKL. The CDR3 DNA sequence: TGCGCCAGCAGCCCTCCAGGTAGTCGGGACAGGGTCGTTGTGGGTGAGCAGTTCTTC. Amino acids: CASSPPGSRDRVVVGEQFF.

The chain is built from TRBV15 and TRBJ1-4; D remains ambiguous. Trimming shortened V by 5 bases and J by 0 bases, and 7 bases separated the two germline ends. This CDR3 is 14 amino acids long. Germline assignment: CDR1 LNHNV and CDR2 YYDKDF (reference sequence). The CDR3 sequence is CATSGGSTNEKLFF. DNA for the CDR3: TGTGCCACCAGCGGCGGGTCAACTAATGAAAAACTGTTTTTT.

This sequence joins TRBV11-2 and TRBJ2-1, with 10 bases lining up with TRBD2. Unmatched junction bases numbered 7, after V lost 1 base and J lost 10 bases. Looked up from germline, CDR1 is SGHAT and CDR2 is FQNNGV. The CDR3 contains 15 residues. CDR3 sequence: CASSLVASGSHEQFF. In nucleotides, the CDR3 is TGTGCCAGCAGCTTAGTGGCTAGCGGGAGCCACGAGCAGTTCTTC.

The chain links TRBV7-9 to TRBJ2-1, with 8 bases fitting TRBD1. The CDR3 contains 15 residues. Trimming at V came to 4 bases and at J to 0 bases, leaving 2 bases not matched to a gene. The germline gives CDR1 SEHNR, CDR2 FQNEAQ (reference sequence). The CDR3 loop reads CASSSGTGSYNEQFF. CDR3 in DNA: TGTGCCAGCAGCTCCGGGACAGGCTCCTACAATGAGCAGTTCTTC.

This clone has only a few counts. The chain joins TRBV19 to TRBJ1-6, with D possibly matching TRBD1 (6 bases). Per the germline V gene, CDR1 is LNHDA and CDR2 is SQIVND (reference sequence). This CDR3 contains 14 residues. V dropped 3 bases and J dropped 7 bases, with 10 bases sitting between them. The CDR3 DNA follows: TGTGCCAGTAGTATTCCAGGGGCGAATTCACCCCTCCACTTT. Its protein product is CASSIPGANSPLHF.

The chain carries TRBV7-2 and TRBJ1-4; possible D gene TRBD1, 6 bases. The length of the CDR3 is 15 residues. In germline, CDR1 is SGHTA, CDR2 FQGNSA. V was cut by 5 bases and J by 8 bases, with 18 bases left in between. The CDR3 is CASSLSGGVNEKLFF. The CDR3 region has the DNA TGTGCCAGCAGCCTTAGCGGGGGCGTAAACGAAAAACTGTTTTTT.

V gene TRBV2 combines with J gene TRBJ2-7; TRBD2 aligns across 8 bases. The CDR3 is 14 amino acids. Trimming cost V 8 bases and J 2 bases; bases outside gene matches: 8. In germline, CDR1 is SNHLY, CDR2 FYNNEI. The CDR3 here is CASGPRLATYEQYF. CDR3 nucleotides: TGTGCCAGCGGTCCTAGACTAGCGACCTACGAGCAGTACTTC.